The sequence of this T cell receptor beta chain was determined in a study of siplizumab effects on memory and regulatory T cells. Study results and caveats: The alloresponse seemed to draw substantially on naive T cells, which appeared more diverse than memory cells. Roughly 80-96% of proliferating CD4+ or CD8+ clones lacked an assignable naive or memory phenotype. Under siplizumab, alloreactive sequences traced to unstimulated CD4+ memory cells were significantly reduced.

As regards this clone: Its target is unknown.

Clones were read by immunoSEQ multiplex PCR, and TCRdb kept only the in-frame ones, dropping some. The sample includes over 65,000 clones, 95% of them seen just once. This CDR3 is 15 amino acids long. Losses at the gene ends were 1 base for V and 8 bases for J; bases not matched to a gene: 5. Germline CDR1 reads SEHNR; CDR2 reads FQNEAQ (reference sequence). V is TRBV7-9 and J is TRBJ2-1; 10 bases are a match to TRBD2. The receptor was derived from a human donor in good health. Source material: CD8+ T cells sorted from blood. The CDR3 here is CASSLVSSGSYEQFF. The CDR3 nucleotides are TGTGCCAGCAGCTTAGTGTCTAGCGGGAGCTATGAGCAGTTCTTC.